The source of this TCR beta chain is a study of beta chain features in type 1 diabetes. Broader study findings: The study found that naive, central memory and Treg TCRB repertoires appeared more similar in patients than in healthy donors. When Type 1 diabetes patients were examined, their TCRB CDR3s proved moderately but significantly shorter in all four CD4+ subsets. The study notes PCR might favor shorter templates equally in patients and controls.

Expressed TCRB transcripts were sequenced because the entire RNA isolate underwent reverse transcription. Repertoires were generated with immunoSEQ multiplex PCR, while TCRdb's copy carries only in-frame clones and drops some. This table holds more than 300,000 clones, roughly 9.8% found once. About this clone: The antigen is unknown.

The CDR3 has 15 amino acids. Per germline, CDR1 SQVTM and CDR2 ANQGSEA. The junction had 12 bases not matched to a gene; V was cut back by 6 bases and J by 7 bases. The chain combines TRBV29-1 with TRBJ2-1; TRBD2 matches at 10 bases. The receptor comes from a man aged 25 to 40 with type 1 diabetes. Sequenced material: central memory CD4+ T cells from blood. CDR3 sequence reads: CSVGTHSGRSNEQFF. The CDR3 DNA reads TGCAGCGTGGGGACCCATAGCGGGAGGAGTAATGAGCAGTTCTTC.